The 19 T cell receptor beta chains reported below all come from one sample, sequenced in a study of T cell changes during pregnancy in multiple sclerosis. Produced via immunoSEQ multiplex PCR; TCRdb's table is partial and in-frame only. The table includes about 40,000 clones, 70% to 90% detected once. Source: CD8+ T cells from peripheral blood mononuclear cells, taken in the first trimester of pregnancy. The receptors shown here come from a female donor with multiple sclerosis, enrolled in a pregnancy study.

Here the CDR3 reads CASSLVGLAGGPRNEQYF. Here the CDR3 DNA reads TGTGCCAGCAGCTTAGTGGGACTAGCGGGGGGGCCGAGGAACGAGCAGTACTTC. This chain links TRBV13 with TRBJ2-7; TRBD2 matches 16 bases. Germline loops: CDR1 PRHDT, CDR2 FYEKMQ (reference sequence). This CDR3 is 18 amino acids long. J was trimmed by 5 bases and V by 1 base; bases with no gene match: 8.

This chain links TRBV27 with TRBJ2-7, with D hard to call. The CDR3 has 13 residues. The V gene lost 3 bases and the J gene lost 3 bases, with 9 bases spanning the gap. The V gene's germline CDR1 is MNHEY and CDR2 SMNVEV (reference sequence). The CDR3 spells CASSFGRGYEQYF. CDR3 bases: TGTGCCAGCAGTTTTGGAAGAGGCTACGAGCAGTACTTC.

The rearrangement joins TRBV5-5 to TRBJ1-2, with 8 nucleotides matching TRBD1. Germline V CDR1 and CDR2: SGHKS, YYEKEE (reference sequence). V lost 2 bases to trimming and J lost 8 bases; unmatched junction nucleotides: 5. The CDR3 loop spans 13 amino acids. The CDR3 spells CASSFLTGAGYTF. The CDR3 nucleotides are TGTGCCAGCAGCTTCTTGACAGGGGCCGGCTACACCTTC.

The CDR3 loop is CASSQDLATGGDYGYTF. The DNA for the CDR3 is TGCGCCAGCAGCCAAGATTTGGCGACAGGGGGGGACTATGGCTACACCTTC. V usage is TRBV4-3 and J usage is TRBJ1-2, with TRBD1 matching over 9 bases. The CDR3 has 17 residues. From germline, CDR1 is LGHNA and CDR2 YSLEER. After removal of 0 bases from V and 3 bases from J, the junction contained 8 bases not matched to a gene.

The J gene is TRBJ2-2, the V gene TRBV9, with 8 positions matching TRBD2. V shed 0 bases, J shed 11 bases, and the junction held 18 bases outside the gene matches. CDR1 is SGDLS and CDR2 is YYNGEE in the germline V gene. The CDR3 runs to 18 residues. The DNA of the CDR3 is TGTGCCAGCAGCGTAGACCCCCACTACACTAGCGGCATTCGAGAGCTGTTTTTT. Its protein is CASSVDPHYTSGIRELFF.

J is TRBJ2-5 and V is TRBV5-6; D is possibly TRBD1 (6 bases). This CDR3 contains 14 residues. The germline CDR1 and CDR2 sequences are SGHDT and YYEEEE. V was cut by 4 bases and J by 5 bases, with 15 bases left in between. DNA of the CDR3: TGTGCCAGCAGCCAGCCCGAGAGGGGGGAGACCCAGTACTTC. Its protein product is CASSQPERGETQYF.

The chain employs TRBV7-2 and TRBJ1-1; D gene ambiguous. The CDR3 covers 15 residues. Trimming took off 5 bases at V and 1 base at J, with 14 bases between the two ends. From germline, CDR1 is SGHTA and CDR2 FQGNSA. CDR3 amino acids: CASSPGRVSNTEAFF. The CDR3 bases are TGTGCCAGCAGCCCTGGTAGAGTTTCGAACACTGAAGCTTTCTTT.

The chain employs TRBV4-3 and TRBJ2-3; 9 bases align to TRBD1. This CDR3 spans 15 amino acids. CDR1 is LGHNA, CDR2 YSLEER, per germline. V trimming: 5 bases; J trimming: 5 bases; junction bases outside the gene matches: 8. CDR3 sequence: CASSEQGAFGDTQYF. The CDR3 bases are TGCGCCAGCAGCGAACAGGGGGCGTTTGGAGATACGCAGTATTTT.

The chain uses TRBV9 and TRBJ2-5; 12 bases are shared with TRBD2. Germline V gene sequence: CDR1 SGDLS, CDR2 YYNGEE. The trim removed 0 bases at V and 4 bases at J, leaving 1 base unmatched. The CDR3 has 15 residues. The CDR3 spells CASSVGTSGIETQYF. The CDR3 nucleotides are TGTGCCAGCAGCGTAGGGACTAGCGGGATAGAGACCCAGTACTTC.

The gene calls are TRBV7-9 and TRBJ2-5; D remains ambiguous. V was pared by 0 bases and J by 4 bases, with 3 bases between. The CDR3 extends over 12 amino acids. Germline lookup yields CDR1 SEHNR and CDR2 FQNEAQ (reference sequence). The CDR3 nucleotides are TGTGCCAGCAGCTTAGCCTCAGAGACCCAGTACTTC. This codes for CASSLASETQYF.

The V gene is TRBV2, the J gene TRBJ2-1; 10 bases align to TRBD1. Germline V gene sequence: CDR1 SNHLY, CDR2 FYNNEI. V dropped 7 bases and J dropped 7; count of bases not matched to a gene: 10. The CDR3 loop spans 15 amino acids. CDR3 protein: CASMVRTGGMNEQFF. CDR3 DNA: TGTGCCAGCATGGTCCGGACAGGGGGTATGAATGAGCAGTTCTTC.

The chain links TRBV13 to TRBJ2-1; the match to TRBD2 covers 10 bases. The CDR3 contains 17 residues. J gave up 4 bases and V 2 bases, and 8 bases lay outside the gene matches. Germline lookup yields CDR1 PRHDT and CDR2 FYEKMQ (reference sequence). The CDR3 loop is CASSLLAGAPIYNEQFF. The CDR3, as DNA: TGTGCCAGCAGCTTACTAGCGGGGGCCCCCATTTACAATGAGCAGTTCTTC.

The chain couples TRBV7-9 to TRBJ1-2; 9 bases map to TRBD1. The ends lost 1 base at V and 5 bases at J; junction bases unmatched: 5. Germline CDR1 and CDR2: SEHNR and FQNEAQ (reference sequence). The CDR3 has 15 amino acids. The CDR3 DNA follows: TGTGCCAGCAGCTTAGAGGACAGGGGAGGTTATGGCTACACCTTC. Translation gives CASSLEDRGGYGYTF.

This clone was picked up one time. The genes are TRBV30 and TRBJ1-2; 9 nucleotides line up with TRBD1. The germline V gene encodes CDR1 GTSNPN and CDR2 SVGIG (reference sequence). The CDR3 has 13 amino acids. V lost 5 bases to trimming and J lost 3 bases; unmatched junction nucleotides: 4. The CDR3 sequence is CAWWTGEDYGYTF. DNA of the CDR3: TGTGCCTGGTGGACAGGGGAAGACTATGGCTACACCTTC.

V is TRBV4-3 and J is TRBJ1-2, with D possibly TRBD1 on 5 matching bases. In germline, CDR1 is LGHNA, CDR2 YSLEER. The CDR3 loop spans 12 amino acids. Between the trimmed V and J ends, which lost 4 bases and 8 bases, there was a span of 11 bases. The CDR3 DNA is TGCGCCAGCAGCCCTAGCGGGGGGGGCTACACCTTC. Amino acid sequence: CASSPSGGGYTF.

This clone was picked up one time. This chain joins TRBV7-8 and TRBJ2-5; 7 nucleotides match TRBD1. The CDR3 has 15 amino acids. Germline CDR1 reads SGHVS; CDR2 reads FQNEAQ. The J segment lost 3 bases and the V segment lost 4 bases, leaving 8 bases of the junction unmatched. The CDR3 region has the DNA TGTGCCAGCAGCTCGGACAGGCAATTCGAAGAGACCCAGTACTTC. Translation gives CASSSDRQFEETQYF.

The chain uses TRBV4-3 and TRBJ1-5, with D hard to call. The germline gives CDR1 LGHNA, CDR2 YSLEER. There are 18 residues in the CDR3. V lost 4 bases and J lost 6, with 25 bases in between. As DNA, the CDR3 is TGCGCCAGCAGCCTAGATAAGCGGGTCTGGGTAGCAGCTCAGCCCCAGCATTTT. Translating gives CASSLDKRVWVAAQPQHF.

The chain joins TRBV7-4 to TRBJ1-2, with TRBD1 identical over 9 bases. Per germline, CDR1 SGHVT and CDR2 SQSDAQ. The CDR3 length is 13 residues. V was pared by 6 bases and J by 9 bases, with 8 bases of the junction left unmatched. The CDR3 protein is CASSWTGDDSYTF. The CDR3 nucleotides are TGTGCCAGCAGTTGGACAGGGGATGATAGCTACACCTTC.

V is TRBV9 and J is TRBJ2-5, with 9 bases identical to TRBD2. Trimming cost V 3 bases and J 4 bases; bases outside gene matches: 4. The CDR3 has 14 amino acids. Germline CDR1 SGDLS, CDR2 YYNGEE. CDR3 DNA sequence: TGTGCCAGCAGCGGTACTAGCGGGCTAGAGACCCAGTACTTC. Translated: CASSGTSGLETQYF.